These 9 T cell receptor beta chains were all obtained from the same sample, sequenced in a study of shared clonotypes between healthy human individuals. The data were produced by immunoSEQ multiplex PCR, yet TCRdb's version contains in-frame clones alone and is incomplete. The top ten hold about 1.8% of the sample, which has about 710,000 clones, roughly 72% seen once. Material: memory CD4+ T cells sorted from blood. The subset: CD45RA-negative fraction. These receptors all stem from a woman aged 25 to 39 in good health.

This clone was seen more than once but under ten times. The rearrangement links TRBV5-4 to TRBJ2-2; no definite D call. The CDR3 runs to 16 residues. Germline assignment: CDR1 SGHNT and CDR2 YYREEE (reference sequence). Trimming took off 0 bases at V and 0 bases at J, with 9 bases between the two ends. The CDR3 loop reads CASSLERIANTGELFF. CDR3 DNA: TGTGCCAGCAGCTTGGAGCGTATCGCGAACACCGGGGAGCTGTTTTTT.

This clone was picked up one time. The chain uses TRBV19 and TRBJ2-7; the D is unclear. The CDR3 totals 12 residues. Trimming cost V 4 bases and J 3 bases, with 7 bases left between them. CDR1 is LNHDA and CDR2 is SQIVND in the germline V gene (reference sequence). The CDR3 DNA reads as TGTGCCAGTAGTAAAGGGCGCTACGAGCAGTACTTC. Its protein product is CASSKGRYEQYF.

The chain combines TRBV15 with TRBJ2-1; D unresolved. This CDR3 spans 15 amino acids. Germline V gene lookup returns CDR1 LNHNV and CDR2 YYDKDF (reference sequence). V gave up 0 bases and J gave up 4 bases, with 10 bases separating them. In DNA, the CDR3 is TGTGCCACCAGCAGAGATTTTAGCTTGTACAATGAGCAGTTCTTC. Protein product: CATSRDFSLYNEQFF. The whole variable domain, filled in from reference TRBV15 and TRBJ2-1, reads DAMVIQNPRYQVTQFGKPVTLSCSQTLNHNVMYWYQQKSSQAPKLLFHYYDKDFNNEADTPDNFQSRRPNTSFCFLDIRSPGLGDTAMYLCATSRDFSLYNEQFFGPGTRLTVL.

The genes are TRBV30 and TRBJ2-5; 11 bases match TRBD2. This CDR3 spans 15 amino acids. J lost 7 bases, V lost 1 base, and 8 bases had no gene match. CDR1 and CDR2 (germline): GTSNPN, SVGIG (reference sequence). CDR3 in DNA: TGTGCCTGGAGTGATCCCTCGACTAGCGGGACGACCCAGTACTTC. Amino acids: CAWSDPSTSGTTQYF.

The CDR3: CASSYEGEKLFF. The CDR3 DNA reads TGTGCCAGCAGTTACGAAGGGGAAAAACTGTTTTTT. The chain is built from TRBV6-6 and TRBJ1-4; D unclear. Germline CDR1 reads MNHNY; CDR2 reads SVGAGI (reference sequence). V shed 2 bases and J shed 8 bases, with 6 bases lying between them. CDR3 length: 12 residues.

V and J are TRBV7-9 and TRBJ2-7, with D unresolved. V was pared by 2 bases and J by 5 bases, with 4 bases between. Germline V gene data show CDR1 as SEHNR and CDR2 as FQNEAQ (reference sequence). The length of the CDR3 is 11 residues. The CDR3 sequence is CASSLRDEQYF. CDR3 DNA sequence: TGTGCCAGCAGCTTACGTGACGAGCAGTACTTC.

The rearrangement uses TRBV28 and TRBJ2-7; no clear D gene. V gave up 2 bases and J gave up 5 bases, with 7 bases separating them. The CDR3 totals 12 residues. Germline CDR1 MDHEN, CDR2 SYDVKM. The CDR3 spells CASSLPRNEQYF. CDR3 nucleotides: TGTGCCAGCAGTTTACCTAGAAACGAGCAGTACTTC.

A few counts support this clone. V usage is TRBV2 and J usage is TRBJ2-4; 8 bases fit TRBD1. Germline assignment: CDR1 SNHLY and CDR2 FYNNEI. This CDR3 is 13 amino acids long. With V trimmed by 6 bases and J by 9 bases, 7 bases remained unmatched. In DNA form, the CDR3 reads TGTGCCAGCAGAGACTCAACAGGGGGCATTCAGTACTTC. Its translation is CASRDSTGGIQYF.

This sequence joins TRBV28 and TRBJ2-3, with a weak D call TRBD2 (6 bases). Germline CDR1 MDHEN, CDR2 SYDVKM. The CDR3 extends over 15 amino acids. Trimming removed 4 bases at V and 4 bases at J, with 15 bases between. CDR3 in DNA: TGTGCCAGCAGTTCAGGGACTGCGGGCCCAGATACGCAGTATTTT. Its translation: CASSSGTAGPDTQYF. Using reference TRBV28 and TRBJ2-3 for the parts outside the CDR3, the full variable domain is DVKVTQSSRYLVKRTGEKVFLECVQDMDHENMFWYRQDPGLGLRLIYFSYDVKMKEKGDIPEGYSVSREKKERFSLILESASTNQTSMYLCASSSGTAGPDTQYFGPGTRLTVL.